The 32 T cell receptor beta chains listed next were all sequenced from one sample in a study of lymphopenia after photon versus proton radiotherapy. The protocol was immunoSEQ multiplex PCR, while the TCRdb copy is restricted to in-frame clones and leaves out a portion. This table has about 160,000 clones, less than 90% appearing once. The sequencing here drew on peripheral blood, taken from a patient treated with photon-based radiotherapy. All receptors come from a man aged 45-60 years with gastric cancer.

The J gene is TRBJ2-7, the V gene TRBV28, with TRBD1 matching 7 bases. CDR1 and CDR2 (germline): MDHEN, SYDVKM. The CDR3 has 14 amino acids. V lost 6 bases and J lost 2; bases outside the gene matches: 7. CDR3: CASSLGTATYEQYF. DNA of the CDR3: TGTGCCAGCAGCCTCGGGACAGCAACCTACGAGCAGTACTTC.

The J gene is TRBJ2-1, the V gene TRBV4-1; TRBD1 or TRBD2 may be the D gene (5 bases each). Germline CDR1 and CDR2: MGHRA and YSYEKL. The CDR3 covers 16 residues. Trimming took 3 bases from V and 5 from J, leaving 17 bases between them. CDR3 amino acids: CASSQGPYARDNEQFF. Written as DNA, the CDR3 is TGCGCCAGCAGCCAGGGACCCTATGCCAGGGACAATGAGCAGTTCTTC.

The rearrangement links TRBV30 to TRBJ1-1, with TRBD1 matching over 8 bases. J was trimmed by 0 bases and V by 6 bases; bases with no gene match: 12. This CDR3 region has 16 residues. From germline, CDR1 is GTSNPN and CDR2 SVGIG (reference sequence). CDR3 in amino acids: CACHRDRPTMNTEAFF. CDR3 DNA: TGTGCCTGCCACCGGGACAGGCCCACTATGAACACTGAAGCTTTCTTT. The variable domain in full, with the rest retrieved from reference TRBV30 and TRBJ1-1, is SQTIHQWPATLVQPVGSPLSLECTVEGTSNPNLYWYRQAAGRGLQLLFYSVGIGQISSEVPQNLSASRPQDRQFILSSKKLLLSDSGFYLCACHRDRPTMNTEAFFGQGTRLTVV.

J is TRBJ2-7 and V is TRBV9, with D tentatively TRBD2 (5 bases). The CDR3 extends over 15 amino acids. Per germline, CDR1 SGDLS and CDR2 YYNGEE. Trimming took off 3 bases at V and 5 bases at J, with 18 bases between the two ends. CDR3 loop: CASSEDPGPGDEQYF. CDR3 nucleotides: TGTGCCAGCAGCGAAGATCCCGGCCCCGGGGACGAGCAGTACTTC.

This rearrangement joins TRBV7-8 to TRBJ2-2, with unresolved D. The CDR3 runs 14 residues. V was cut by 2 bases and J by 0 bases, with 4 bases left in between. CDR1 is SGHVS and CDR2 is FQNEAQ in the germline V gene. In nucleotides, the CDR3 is TGTGCCAGCAGCTTATGGGCGAACACCGGGGAGCTGTTTTTT. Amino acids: CASSLWANTGELFF.

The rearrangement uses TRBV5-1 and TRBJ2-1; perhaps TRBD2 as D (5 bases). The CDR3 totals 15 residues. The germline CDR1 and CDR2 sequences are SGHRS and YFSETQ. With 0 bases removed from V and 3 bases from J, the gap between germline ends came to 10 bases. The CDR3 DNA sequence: TGCGCCAGCAGCTTGGGGACTCAGCTCTACAATGAGCAGTTCTTC. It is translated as CASSLGTQLYNEQFF.

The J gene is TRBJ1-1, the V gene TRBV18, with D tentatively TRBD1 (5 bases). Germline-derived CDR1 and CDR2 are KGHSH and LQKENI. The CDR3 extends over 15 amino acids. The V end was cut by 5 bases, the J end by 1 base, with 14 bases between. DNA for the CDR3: TGTGCCAGCTCAGTCATCGGGACGGAGAACACTGAAGCTTTCTTT. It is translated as CASSVIGTENTEAFF.

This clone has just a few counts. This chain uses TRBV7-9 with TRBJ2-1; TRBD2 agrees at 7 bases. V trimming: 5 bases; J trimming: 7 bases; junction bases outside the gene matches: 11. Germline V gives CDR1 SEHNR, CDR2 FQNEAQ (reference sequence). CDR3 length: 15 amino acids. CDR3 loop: CASSPKRRESNEQFF. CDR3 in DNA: TGTGCCAGCAGCCCTAAGAGGCGGGAGTCTAATGAGCAGTTCTTC.

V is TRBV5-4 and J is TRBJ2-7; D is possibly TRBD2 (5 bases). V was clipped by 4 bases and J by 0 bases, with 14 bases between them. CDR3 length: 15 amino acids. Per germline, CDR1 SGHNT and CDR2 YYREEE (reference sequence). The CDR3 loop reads CASSHRTLSSYEQYF. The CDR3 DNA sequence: TGTGCCAGCAGCCATCGGACTCTTAGCTCCTACGAGCAGTACTTC.

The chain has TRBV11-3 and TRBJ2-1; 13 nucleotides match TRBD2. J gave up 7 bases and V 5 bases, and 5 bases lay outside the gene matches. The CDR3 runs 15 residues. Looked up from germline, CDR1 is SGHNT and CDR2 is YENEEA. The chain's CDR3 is CASSPRTSGGNEQFF. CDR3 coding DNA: TGTGCCAGCAGCCCAAGGACTAGCGGGGGTAATGAGCAGTTCTTC.

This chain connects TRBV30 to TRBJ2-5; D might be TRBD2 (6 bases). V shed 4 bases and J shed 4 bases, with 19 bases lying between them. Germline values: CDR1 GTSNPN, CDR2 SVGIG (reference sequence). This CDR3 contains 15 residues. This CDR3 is CAWTRASVWGETQYF. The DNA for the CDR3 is TGTGCCTGGACCCGGGCTAGCGTTTGGGGAGAGACCCAGTACTTC.

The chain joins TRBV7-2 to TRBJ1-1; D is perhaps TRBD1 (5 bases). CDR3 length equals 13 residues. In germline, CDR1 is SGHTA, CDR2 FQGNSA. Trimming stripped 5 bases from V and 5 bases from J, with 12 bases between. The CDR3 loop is CASSALGGTEAFF. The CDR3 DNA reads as TGTGCCAGCAGCGCCCTGGGGGGAACTGAAGCTTTCTTT. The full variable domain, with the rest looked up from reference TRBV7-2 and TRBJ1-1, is GAGVSQSPSNKVTEKGKDVELRCDPISGHTALYWYRQSLGQGLEFLIYFQGNSAPDKSGLPSDRFSAERTGGSVSTLTIQRTQQEDSAVYLCASSALGGTEAFFGQGTRLTVV.

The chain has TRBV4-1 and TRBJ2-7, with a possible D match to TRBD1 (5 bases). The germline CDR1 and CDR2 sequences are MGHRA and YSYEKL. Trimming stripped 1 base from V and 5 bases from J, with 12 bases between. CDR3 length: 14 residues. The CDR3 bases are TGCGCCAGCAGCCAAGGAGTGGTCAGGGACGAGCAGTACTTC. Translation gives CASSQGVVRDEQYF.

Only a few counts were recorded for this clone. CDR3 loop: CATWLGETQYF. For the CDR3, the DNA is TGTGCCACCTGGTTGGGGGAGACCCAGTACTTC. The V call is TRBV2, the J call TRBJ2-5; D ambiguous. V lost 10 bases to trimming and J lost 5 bases, with 11 bases between them. The CDR3 contains 11 residues. CDR1 is SNHLY and CDR2 is FYNNEI in the germline V gene. Filled out from reference TRBV2 and TRBJ2-5, the complete variable domain reads EPEVTQTPSHQVTQMGQEVILRCVPISNHLYFYWYRQILGQKVEFLVSFYNNEISEKSEIFDDQFSVERPDGSNFTLKIRSTKLEDSAMYFCATWLGETQYFGPGTRLLVL.

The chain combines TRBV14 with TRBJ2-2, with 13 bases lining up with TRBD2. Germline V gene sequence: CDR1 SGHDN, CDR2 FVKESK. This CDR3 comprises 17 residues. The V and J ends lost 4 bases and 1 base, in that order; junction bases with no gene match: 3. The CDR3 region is CASSRGLAGRNTGELFF. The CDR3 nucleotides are TGTGCCAGCAGCCGGGGACTAGCGGGGAGGAACACCGGGGAGCTGTTTTTT.

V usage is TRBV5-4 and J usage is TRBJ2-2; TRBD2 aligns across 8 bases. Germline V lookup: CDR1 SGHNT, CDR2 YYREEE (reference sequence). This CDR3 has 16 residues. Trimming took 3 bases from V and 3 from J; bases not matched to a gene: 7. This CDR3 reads CASSSLAGSDTGELFF. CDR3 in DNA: TGTGCCAGCAGCTCCTTAGCGGGATCAGACACCGGGGAGCTGTTTTTT.

CDR3 nucleotide sequence: TGTGCCTGGACCCAGGGGACTAGCGGGAGCGATGAGCAGTTCTTC. Protein product: CAWTQGTSGSDEQFF. V gene TRBV30 combines with J gene TRBJ2-1, with 14 nucleotides matching TRBD2. Looked up from germline, CDR1 is GTSNPN and CDR2 is SVGIG (reference sequence). The CDR3 has 15 residues. Trimming removed 4 bases from V and 8 bases from J; junction bases left unmatched: 7.

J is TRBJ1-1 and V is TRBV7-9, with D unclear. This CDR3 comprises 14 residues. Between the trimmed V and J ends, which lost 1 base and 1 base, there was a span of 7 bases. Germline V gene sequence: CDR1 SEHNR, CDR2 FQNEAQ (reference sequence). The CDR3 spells CASSLDLRNTEAFF. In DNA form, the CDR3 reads TGTGCCAGCAGCTTAGATCTGAGGAACACTGAAGCTTTCTTT.

As DNA, the CDR3 is TGTGCCAGCAGTGGGACAGAAACTTACAATGAGCAGTTCTTC. It translates to CASSGTETYNEQFF. The chain couples TRBV2 to TRBJ2-1, with D perhaps matching TRBD1 (6 bases). From germline, CDR1 is SNHLY and CDR2 FYNNEI. This CDR3 is built from 14 residues. V was shortened by 4 bases and J by 4 bases, with 11 bases between the two germline ends.

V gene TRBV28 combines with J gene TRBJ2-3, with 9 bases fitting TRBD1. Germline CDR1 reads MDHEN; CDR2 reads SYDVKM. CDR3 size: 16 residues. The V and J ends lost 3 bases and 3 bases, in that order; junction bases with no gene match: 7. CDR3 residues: CASSFLGQGKTDTQYF. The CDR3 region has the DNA TGTGCCAGCAGTTTTCTGGGACAGGGTAAAACAGATACGCAGTATTTT.

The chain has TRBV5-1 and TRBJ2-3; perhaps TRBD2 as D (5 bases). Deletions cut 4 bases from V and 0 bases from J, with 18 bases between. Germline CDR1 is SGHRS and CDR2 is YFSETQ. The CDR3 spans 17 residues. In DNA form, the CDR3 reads TGCGCCAGCAGCCCCTGGCGGTCGGGAACTAGCACAGATACGCAGTATTTT. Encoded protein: CASSPWRSGTSTDTQYF. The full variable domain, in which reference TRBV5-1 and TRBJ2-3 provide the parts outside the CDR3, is KAGVTQTPRYLIKTRGQQVTLSCSPISGHRSVSWYQQTPGQGLQFLFEYFSETQRNKGNFPGRFSGRQFSNSRSEMNVSTLELGDSALYLCASSPWRSGTSTDTQYFGPGTRLTVL.

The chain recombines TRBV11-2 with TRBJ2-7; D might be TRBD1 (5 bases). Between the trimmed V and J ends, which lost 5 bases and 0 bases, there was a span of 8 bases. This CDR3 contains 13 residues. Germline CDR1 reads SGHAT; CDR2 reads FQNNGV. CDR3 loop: CASSPGSSYEQYF. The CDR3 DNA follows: TGTGCCAGCAGCCCAGGGTCCTCCTACGAGCAGTACTTC.

This chain's CDR3 is CASEGAGGYSDTQYF. CDR3 in DNA: TGTGCCAGCGAGGGGGCGGGAGGTTACTCAGATACGCAGTATTTT. This rearrangement joins TRBV5-4 to TRBJ2-3; TRBD2 might be the D (8 bases). Trimming shortened V by 7 bases and J by 4 bases, and 19 bases separated the two germline ends. CDR1 and CDR2 from the germline V gene are SGHNT and YYREEE (reference sequence). The CDR3 is 15 amino acids.

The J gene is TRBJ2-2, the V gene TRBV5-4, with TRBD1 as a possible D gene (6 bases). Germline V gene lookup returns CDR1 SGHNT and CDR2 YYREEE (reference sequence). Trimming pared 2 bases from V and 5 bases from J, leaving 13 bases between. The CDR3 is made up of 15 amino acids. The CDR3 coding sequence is TGTGCCAGCAGCTTCGACACCAGGGGAACCGGGGAGCTGTTTTTT. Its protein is CASSFDTRGTGELFF.

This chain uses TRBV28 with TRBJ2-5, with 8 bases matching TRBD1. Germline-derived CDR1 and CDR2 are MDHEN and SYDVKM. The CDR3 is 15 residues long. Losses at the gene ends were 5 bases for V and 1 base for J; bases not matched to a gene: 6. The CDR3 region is CASSGQGAGQETQYF. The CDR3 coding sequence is TGTGCCAGCAGTGGTCAGGGGGCGGGCCAAGAGACCCAGTACTTC. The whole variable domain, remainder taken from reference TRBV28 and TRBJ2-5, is DVKVTQSSRYLVKRTGEKVFLECVQDMDHENMFWYRQDPGLGLRLIYFSYDVKMKEKGDIPEGYSVSREKKERFSLILESASTNQTSMYLCASSGQGAGQETQYFGPGTRLLVL.

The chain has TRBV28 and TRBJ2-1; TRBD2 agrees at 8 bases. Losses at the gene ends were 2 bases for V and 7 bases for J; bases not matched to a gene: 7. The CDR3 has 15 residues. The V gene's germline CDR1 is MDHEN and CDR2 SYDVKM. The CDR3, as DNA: TGTGCCAGCAGTTTAGGGAGCGGGAGATGGAATGAGCAGTTCTTC. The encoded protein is CASSLGSGRWNEQFF. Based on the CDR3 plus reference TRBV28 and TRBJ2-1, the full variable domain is DVKVTQSSRYLVKRTGEKVFLECVQDMDHENMFWYRQDPGLGLRLIYFSYDVKMKEKGDIPEGYSVSREKKERFSLILESASTNQTSMYLCASSLGSGRWNEQFFGPGTRLTVL.

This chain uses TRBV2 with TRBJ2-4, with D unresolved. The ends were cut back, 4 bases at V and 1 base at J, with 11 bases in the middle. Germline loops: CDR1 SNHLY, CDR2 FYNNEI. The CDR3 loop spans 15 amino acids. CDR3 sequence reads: CASSGESTAKNIQYF. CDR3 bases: TGTGCCAGCAGTGGAGAGTCGACGGCCAAAAACATTCAGTACTTC.

CDR3 in DNA: TGTGCCATCCTAGCCAAAAACATTCAGTACTTC. Encoded protein: CAILAKNIQYF. V and J are TRBV6-6 and TRBJ2-4; D not resolved. The CDR3 contains 11 residues. Trimming removed 10 bases at V and 0 bases at J, with 4 bases between. Germline CDR1 is MNHNY and CDR2 is SVGAGI (reference sequence).

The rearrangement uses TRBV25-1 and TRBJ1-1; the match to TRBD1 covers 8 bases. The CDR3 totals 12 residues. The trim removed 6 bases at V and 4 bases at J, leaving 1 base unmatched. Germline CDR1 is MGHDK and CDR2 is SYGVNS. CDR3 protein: CASRTGGTEAFF. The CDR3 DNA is TGTGCCAGCAGAACAGGGGGCACTGAAGCTTTCTTT. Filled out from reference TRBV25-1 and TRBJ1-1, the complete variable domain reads EADIYQTPRYLVIGTGKKITLECSQTMGHDKMYWYQQDPGMELHLIHYSYGVNSTEKGDLSSESTVSRIRTEHFPLTLESARPSHTSQYLCASRTGGTEAFFGQGTRLTVV.

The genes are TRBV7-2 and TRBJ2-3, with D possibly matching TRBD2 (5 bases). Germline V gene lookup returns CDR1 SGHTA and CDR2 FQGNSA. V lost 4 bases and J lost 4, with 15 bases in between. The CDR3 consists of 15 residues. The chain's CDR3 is CASSSLDIQPDTQYF. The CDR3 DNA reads TGTGCCAGCAGCTCACTAGATATCCAGCCAGATACGCAGTATTTT.

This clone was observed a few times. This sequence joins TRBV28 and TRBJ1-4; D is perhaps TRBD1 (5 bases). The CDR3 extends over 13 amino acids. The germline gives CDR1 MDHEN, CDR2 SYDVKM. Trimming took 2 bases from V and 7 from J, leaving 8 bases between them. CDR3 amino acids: CASSLQGIEKLFF. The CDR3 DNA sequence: TGTGCCAGCAGTTTACAGGGTATTGAAAAACTGTTTTTT.

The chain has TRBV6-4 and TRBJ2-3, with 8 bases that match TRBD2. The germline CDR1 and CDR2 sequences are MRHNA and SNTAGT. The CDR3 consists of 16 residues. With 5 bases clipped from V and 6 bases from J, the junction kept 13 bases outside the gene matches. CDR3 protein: CASSYSSGTAPDTQYF. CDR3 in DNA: TGTGCCAGCAGTTATAGTAGCGGGACGGCCCCGGATACGCAGTATTTT.